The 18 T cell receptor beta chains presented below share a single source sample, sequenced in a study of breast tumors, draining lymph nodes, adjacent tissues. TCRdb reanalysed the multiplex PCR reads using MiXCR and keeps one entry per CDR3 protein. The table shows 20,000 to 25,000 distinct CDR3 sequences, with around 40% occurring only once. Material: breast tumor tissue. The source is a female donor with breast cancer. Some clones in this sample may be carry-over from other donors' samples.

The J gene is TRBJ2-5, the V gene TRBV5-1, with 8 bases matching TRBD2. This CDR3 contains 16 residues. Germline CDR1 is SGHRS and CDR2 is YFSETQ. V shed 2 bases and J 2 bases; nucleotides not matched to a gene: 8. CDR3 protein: CASSFGGGGTQETQYF. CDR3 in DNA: TGCGCCAGCAGCTTCGGGGGGGGGGGAACACAAGAGACCCAGTACTTC. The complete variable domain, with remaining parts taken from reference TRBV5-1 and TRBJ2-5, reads KAGVTQTPRYLIKTRGQQVTLSCSPISGHRSVSWYQQTPGQGLQFLFEYFSETQRNKGNFPGRFSGRQFSNSRSEMNVSTLELGDSALYLCASSFGGGGTQETQYFGPGTRLLVL.

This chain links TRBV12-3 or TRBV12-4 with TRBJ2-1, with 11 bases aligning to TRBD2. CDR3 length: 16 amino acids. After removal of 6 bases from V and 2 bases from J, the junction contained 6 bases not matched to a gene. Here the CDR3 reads CASRSILAGAYNEQFF. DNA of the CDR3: TGTGCCAGCAGATCTATACTAGCGGGGGCCTACAATGAGCAGTTCTTC.

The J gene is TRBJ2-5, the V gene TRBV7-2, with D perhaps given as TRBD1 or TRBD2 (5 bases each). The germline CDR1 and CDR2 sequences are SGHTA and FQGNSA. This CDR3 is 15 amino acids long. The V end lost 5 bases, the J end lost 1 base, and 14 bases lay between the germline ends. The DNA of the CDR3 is TGTGCCAGCAGCCAACTCGGGGCTATCCAAGAGACCCAGTACTTC. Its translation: CASSQLGAIQETQYF.

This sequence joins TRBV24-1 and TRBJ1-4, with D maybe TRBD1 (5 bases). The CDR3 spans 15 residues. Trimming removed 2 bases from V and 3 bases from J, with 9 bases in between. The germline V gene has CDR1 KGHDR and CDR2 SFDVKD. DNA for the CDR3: TGTGCCACCAGTGATTCAGGGACCCCTAATGAAAAACTGTTTTTT. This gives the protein CATSDSGTPNEKLFF.

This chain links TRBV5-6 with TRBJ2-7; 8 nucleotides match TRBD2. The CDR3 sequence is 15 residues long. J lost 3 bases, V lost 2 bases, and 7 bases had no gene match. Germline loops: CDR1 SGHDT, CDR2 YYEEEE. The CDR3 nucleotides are TGTGCCAGCAGCTTCGGGCTAGCGGGCAACTACGAGCAGTACTTC. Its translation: CASSFGLAGNYEQYF.

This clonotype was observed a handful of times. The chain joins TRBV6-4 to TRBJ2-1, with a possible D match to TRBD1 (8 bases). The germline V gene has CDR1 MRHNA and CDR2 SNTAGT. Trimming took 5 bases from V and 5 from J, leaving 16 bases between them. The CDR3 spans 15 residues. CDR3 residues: CASSTQGEGDNEQFF. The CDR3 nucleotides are TGTGCCAGCAGTACACAGGGGGAGGGGGACAATGAGCAGTTCTTC.

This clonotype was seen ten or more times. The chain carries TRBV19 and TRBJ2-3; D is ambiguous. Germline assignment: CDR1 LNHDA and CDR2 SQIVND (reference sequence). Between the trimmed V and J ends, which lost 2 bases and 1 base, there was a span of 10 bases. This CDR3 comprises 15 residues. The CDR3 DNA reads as TGTGCCAGTAGTATACAGAGGACGCGCACAGATACGCAGTATTTT. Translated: CASSIQRTRTDTQYF.

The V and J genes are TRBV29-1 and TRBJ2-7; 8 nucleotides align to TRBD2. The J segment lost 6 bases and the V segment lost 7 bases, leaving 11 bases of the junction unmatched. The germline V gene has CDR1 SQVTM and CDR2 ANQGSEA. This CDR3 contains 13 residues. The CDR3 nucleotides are TGCAGCGGTGCTGGAGCGGGAGCGGGCGAGCAGTACTTC. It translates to CSGAGAGAGEQYF.

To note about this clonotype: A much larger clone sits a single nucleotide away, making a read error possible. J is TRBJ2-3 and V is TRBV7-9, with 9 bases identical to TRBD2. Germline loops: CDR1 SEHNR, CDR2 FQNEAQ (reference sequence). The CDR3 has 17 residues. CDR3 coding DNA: TGTGCCAGCAGCTTATTTGCGTTGACTAGCGGCACAGATCCGCAGTATTTT. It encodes CASSLFALTSGTDPQYF.

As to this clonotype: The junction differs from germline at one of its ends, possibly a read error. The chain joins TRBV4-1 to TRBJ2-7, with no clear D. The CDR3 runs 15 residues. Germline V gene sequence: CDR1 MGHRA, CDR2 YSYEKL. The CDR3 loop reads CASRQNSKAPYEQHF. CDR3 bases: TGCGCCAGCAGACAAAACAGTAAAGCCCCCTACGAGCAGCACTTC.

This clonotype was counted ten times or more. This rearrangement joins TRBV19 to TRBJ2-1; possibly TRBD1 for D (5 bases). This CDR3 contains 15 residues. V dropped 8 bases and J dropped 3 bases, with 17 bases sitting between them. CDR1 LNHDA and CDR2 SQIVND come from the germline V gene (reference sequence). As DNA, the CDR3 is TGTGCCAGTTCTGCGGAATCAGGGTTCTACAATGAGCAGTTCTTC. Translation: CASSAESGFYNEQFF.

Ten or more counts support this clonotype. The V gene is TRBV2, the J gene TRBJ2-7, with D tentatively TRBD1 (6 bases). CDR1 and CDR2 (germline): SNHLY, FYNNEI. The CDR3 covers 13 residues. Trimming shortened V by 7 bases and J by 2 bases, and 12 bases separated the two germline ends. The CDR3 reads CASTDQGTYEQYF. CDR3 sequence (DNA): TGTGCCAGCACCGACCAGGGGACCTACGAGCAGTACTTC.

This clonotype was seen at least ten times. The CDR3 nucleotides are TGCAGTGCTAGGGCAGGGACAGGGGCTGGTAATTCACCCCTCCACTTT. Its translation is CSARAGTGAGNSPLHF. The gene calls are TRBV20-1 and TRBJ1-6; TRBD1 matches at 10 bases. The CDR3 is 16 amino acids. The V and J ends lost 3 bases and 6 bases, in that order; junction bases with no gene match: 8. Germline loops: CDR1 DFQATT, CDR2 SNEGSKA (reference sequence).

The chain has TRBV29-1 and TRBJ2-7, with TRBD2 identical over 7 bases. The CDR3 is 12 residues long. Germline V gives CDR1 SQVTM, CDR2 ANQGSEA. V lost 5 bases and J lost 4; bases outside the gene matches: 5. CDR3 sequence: CSVRQAGYEQYF. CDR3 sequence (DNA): TGCAGCGTTCGTCAAGCGGGGTACGAGCAGTACTTC.

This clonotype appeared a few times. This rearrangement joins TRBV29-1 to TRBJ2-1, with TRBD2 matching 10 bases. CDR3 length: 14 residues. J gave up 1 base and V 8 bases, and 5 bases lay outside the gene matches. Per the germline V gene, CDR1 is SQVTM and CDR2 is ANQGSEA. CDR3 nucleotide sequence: TGCAGCCTCCTAGCGGGAGCGTCCTACAATGAGCAGTTCTTC. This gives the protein CSLLAGASYNEQFF.

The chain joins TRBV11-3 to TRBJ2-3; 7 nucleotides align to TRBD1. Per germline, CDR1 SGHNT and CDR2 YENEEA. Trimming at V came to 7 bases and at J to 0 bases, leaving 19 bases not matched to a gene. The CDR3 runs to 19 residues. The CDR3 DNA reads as TGTGCCAGCACCCGGACAGGCTGTTCTCCCGAAGAAAGCACAGATACGCAGTATTTT. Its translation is CASTRTGCSPEESTDTQYF.

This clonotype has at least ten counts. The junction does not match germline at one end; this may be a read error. The CDR3 loop is CASSFGGLQDTQYF. Written as DNA, the CDR3 is TGCGCCAGCAGCTTCGGGGGCCTCCAAGACACCCAGTACTTC. This sequence joins TRBV5-1 and TRBJ2-5; D is perhaps TRBD1 or TRBD2 (6 bases each). From germline, CDR1 is SGHRS and CDR2 YFSETQ. The CDR3 consists of 14 residues.

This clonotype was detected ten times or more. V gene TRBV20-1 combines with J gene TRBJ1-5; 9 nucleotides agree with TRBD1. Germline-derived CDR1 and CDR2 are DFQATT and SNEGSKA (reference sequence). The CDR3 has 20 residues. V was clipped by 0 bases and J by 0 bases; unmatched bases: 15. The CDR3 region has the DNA TGCAGTGCTAGAGATCTCACCCGGGACAGGGTCGGCGTTAGCAATCAGCCCCAGCATTTT. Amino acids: CSARDLTRDRVGVSNQPQHF.